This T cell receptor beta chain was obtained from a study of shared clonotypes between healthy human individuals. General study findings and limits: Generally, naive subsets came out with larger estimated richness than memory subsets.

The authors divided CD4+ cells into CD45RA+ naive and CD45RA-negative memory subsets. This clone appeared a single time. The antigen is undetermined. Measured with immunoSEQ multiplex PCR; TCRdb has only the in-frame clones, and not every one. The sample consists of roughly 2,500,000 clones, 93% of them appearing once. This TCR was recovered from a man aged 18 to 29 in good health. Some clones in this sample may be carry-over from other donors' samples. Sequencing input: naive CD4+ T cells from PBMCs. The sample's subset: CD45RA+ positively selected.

The CDR3 here is CASSTAGAGTGELFF. The CDR3 DNA follows: TGTGCCAGCAGCACCGCGGGGGCTGGGACCGGGGAGCTGTTTTTT. V usage is TRBV7-3 and J usage is TRBJ2-2, with a possible D match to TRBD2 (7 bases). V shed 5 bases and J shed 5 bases, with 15 bases lying between them. The CDR3 length is 15 residues. The germline gives CDR1 SGHTA, CDR2 FQGTGA. Full variable domain (rest looked up from reference TRBV7-3 and TRBJ2-2): GAGVSQTPSNKVTEKGKYVELRCDPISGHTALYWYRQSLGQGPEFLIYFQGTGAADDSGLPNDRFFAVRPEGSVSTLKIQRTERGDSAVYLCASSTAGAGTGELFFGEGSRLTVL.